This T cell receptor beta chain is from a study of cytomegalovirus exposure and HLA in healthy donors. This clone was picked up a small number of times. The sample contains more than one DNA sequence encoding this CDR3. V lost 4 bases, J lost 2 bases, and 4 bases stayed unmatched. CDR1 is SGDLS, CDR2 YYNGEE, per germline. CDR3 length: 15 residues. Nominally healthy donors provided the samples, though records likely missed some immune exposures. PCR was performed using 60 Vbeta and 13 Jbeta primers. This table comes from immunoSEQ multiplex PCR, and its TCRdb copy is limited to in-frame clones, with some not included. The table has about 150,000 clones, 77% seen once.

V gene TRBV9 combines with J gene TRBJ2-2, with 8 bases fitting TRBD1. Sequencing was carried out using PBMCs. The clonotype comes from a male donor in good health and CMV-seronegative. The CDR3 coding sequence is TGTGCCAGCAGCCCCGGACAGGGCAACACCGGGGAGCTGTTTTTT. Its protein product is CASSPGQGNTGELFF. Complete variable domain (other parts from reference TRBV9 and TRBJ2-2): DSGVTQTPKHLITATGQRVTLRCSPRSGDLSVYWYQQSLDQGLQFLIQYYNGEERAKGNILERFSAQQFPDLHSELNLSSLELGDSALYFCASSPGQGNTGELFFGEGSRLTVL.